This is a list of T cell receptor beta chains from one sample in a study of shared clonotypes between healthy human individuals. Some clones are missing from TCRdb's copy, which holds only in-frame ones; the method was immunoSEQ multiplex PCR. This sample has about 2.1 million clones, with just over 90% found just once. Input material: naive CD8+ T cells from PBMCs. These receptors were collected from a man aged 18 to 30 in good health. Some clones in this sample may be carry-over from other donors' samples. CDR3s include the opening cysteine and the closing phenylalanine or tryptophan. D genes are given only for firm matches. Clone size is given for some rows only: seen once, a few or many times, or a class if the clone is expanded.

CDR3 protein	CDR3 DNA	J gene	D gene	clone size	V gene
CASSQWTGSNQPQHF	TGCGCCAGCAGCCAGTGGACAGGGAGCAATCAGCCCCAGCATTTT	TRBJ1-5	TRBD1	.	TRBV4-3
CAWSKDYEQYF	TGTGCCTGGAGTAAGGACTACGAGCAGTACTTC	TRBJ2-7	.	.	TRBV30
CAISEDRAGEQYF	TGTGCCATCAGTGAGGACAGGGCGGGGGAGCAGTACTTC	TRBJ2-7	.	.	TRBV10-3
CASSFGFQKNQPQHF	TGTGCCAGCAGCTTCGGGTTCCAAAAGAATCAGCCCCAGCATTTT	TRBJ1-5	.	.	TRBV7-9
CASSDGVNTEAFF	TGCGCCAGCAGTGATGGGGTGAACACTGAAGCTTTCTTT	TRBJ1-1	.	once	TRBV10-1
CASSNVMTGSYEQYF	TGTGCCAGCAGTAACGTAATGACAGGTTCCTACGAGCAGTACTTC	TRBJ2-7	.	.	TRBV6-6
CASSYDSPKAEAFF	TGCGCCAGCAGCTACGACAGCCCCAAGGCTGAAGCTTTCTTT	TRBJ1-1	.	.	TRBV5-1
CASSPGTGAYEQYF	TGTGCCAGTAGTCCCGGGACCGGAGCCTACGAGCAGTACTTC	TRBJ2-7	.	.	TRBV19
CASSGTNGNTIYF	TGTGCCAGCAGCGGGACAAATGGAAACACCATATATTTT	TRBJ1-3	.	.	TRBV9
CASSPDRGLNTEAFF	TGTGCCAGCAGTCCTGACAGGGGGCTGAACACTGAAGCTTTCTTT	TRBJ1-1	TRBD1	.	TRBV28
CAWNRVGSRSSGNTIYF	TGTGCCTGGAACAGGGTTGGCTCAAGGAGCTCTGGAAACACCATATATTTT	TRBJ1-3	.	.	TRBV30
CASSGIAGAYEQYF	TGCGCCAGCAGCGGTATAGCGGGAGCCTACGAGCAGTACTTC	TRBJ2-7	TRBD2	.	TRBV5-1
CASSGQLLVLNTGELFF	TGTGCCAGCAGCGGACAGCTACTTGTCCTGAACACCGGGGAGCTGTTTTTT	TRBJ2-2	.	.	TRBV7-8
CASSFAASYEQYF	TGTGCCAGCAGTTTTGCGGCCAGCTACGAGCAGTACTTC	TRBJ2-7	.	.	TRBV27
CASSDVRISGTDGYTF	TGTGCCAGCAGTGATGTGCGAATCTCCGGGACAGATGGCTACACCTTC	TRBJ1-2	TRBD1	.	TRBV25-1
CASSRSGAERGWYEQYF	TGTGCCAGCAGCCGATCCGGGGCCGAGCGGGGATGGTACGAGCAGTACTTC	TRBJ2-7	TRBD2	.	TRBV7-9
CASSELVGGQGTGELFF	TGTGCCAGCAGTGAACTTGTCGGAGGACAGGGCACCGGGGAGCTGTTTTTT	TRBJ2-2	TRBD1	.	TRBV6-1
CASSQDALAGSGTYEQYF	TGCGCCAGCAGCCAAGATGCACTAGCGGGAAGTGGCACCTACGAGCAGTACTTC	TRBJ2-7	TRBD2	.	TRBV4-3
CASSLVGQGANEQYF	TGTGCCAGCAGCTTAGTGGGACAGGGCGCCAACGAGCAGTACTTC	TRBJ2-7	TRBD1	once	TRBV7-8
CASSEGQNYEQYF	TGTGCCAGCAGTGAAGGACAAAACTACGAGCAGTACTTC	TRBJ2-7	.	.	TRBV6-1
CASSIGTGGNQPQHF	TGTGCCAGTAGTATTGGGACAGGCGGCAATCAGCCCCAGCATTTT	TRBJ1-5	TRBD1	.	TRBV19
CASSIGDGAYEQYF	TGTGCCAGTAGTATTGGGGACGGAGCCTACGAGCAGTACTTC	TRBJ2-7	.	.	TRBV19
CASSQRGTGGSRNGYTF	TGTGCCAGCAGCCAAAGAGGAACAGGGGGTTCACGTAATGGCTACACCTTC	TRBJ1-2	TRBD1	.	TRBV7-2
CASSLKRIDSGANVLTF	TGTGCCAGTAGCCTCAAGCGGATCGACTCTGGGGCCAACGTCCTGACTTTC	TRBJ2-6	.	.	TRBV19
CASSFTGTNEKLFF	TGTGCCAGCAGTTTCACAGGGACTAATGAAAAACTGTTTTTT	TRBJ1-4	.	.	TRBV27
CASSDGQSSYNEQFF	TGTGCCAGCAGCGACGGGCAGAGCTCCTACAATGAGCAGTTCTTC	TRBJ2-1	.	.	TRBV9
CSVAKSSYEQYF	TGCAGCGTGGCGAAGAGCTCCTACGAGCAGTACTTC	TRBJ2-7	.	.	TRBV29-1
CASSYLGESYNEQFF	TGTGCCAGCAGCTACCTCGGGGAGAGTTACAATGAGCAGTTCTTC	TRBJ2-1	.	.	TRBV11-3
CASRALETQYF	TGTGCCAGCAGAGCACTGGAGACCCAGTACTTC	TRBJ2-5	.	.	TRBV7-9
CASSQSWRDRVEVQYF	TGCGCCAGCAGCCAATCCTGGAGGGACAGGGTGGAAGTGCAGTACTTC	TRBJ2-7	TRBD1	once	TRBV4-1
CASSLISGTGLYEQYF	TGTGCCAGCAGTTTAATATCGGGGACAGGGCTCTACGAGCAGTACTTC	TRBJ2-7	TRBD1	once	TRBV27
CASSSNRGQYYEQYF	TGTGCCAGCAGCTCAAACAGGGGGCAGTACTACGAGCAGTACTTC	TRBJ2-7	TRBD1	.	TRBV13
CASSPLAGGQNEQFF	TGTGCCAGCAGCCCTCTAGCGGGAGGGCAAAATGAGCAGTTCTTC	TRBJ2-1	TRBD2	.	TRBV11-2
CASSEEQGVPYEQYF	TGTGCCAGCAGTGAAGAACAGGGGGTACCCTACGAGCAGTACTTC	TRBJ2-7	TRBD1	.	TRBV2
CASSQATENTEAFF	TGCGCCAGCAGCCAAGCAACAGAGAACACTGAAGCTTTCTTT	TRBJ1-1	.	few	TRBV4-1
CASSLEAGSYEQYF	TGCGCCAGCAGCTTGGAAGCTGGATCCTACGAGCAGTACTTC	TRBJ2-7	.	.	TRBV5-1
CASSLGQGTGTEAFF	TGTGCCAGCAGCTTAGGTCAGGGGACGGGCACTGAAGCTTTCTTT	TRBJ1-1	.	.	TRBV7-9
CASSFFGTAGADTQYF	TGTGCCAGCAGCTTCTTCGGGACAGCTGGCGCAGATACGCAGTATTTT	TRBJ2-3	TRBD1	.	TRBV7-9
CASSLSPAGFYEQYF	TGTGCCAGCAGCTTATCCCCAGCGGGATTCTACGAGCAGTACTTC	TRBJ2-7	TRBD2	.	TRBV7-8
CASSLTASPGSYNEQFF	TGTGCCAGCAGTTTAACGGCGAGTCCAGGCTCCTACAATGAGCAGTTCTTC	TRBJ2-1	.	.	TRBV27
CASSLVGQAFF	TGTGCCAGCAGCTTAGTGGGTCAAGCTTTCTTT	TRBJ1-1	.	.	TRBV11-2
CASSYSGGEGLSIQYF	TGTGCCAGCAGTTACTCTGGGGGAGAAGGATTGAGCATTCAGTACTTC	TRBJ2-4	.	.	TRBV6-5
CATSEDAFSDEQFF	TGTGCCACCAGCGAAGACGCTTTTAGCGATGAGCAGTTCTTC	TRBJ2-1	.	.	TRBV15
CASSHRTRDSYNEQFF	TGCGCCAGCAGCCACAGAACTAGAGACTCCTACAATGAGCAGTTCTTC	TRBJ2-1	.	.	TRBV4-1
CASSPDDRGLGYTF	TGCGCCAGCAGCCCGGACGACAGGGGGCTGGGCTACACCTTC	TRBJ1-2	TRBD1	.	TRBV5-1
CASSTAGDYGYTF	TGTGCCAGTAGTACCGCAGGTGATTATGGCTACACCTTC	TRBJ1-2	.	once	TRBV19
CASSPRPGKGDTQYF	TGTGCCAGCAGCCCTCGCCCGGGTAAAGGAGATACGCAGTATTTT	TRBJ2-3	.	.	TRBV28
CASSKDYREHDDQPQHF	TGTGCCAGCAGCAAAGATTACAGGGAGCACGACGATCAGCCCCAGCATTTT	TRBJ1-5	.	.	TRBV21-1